The present T cell receptor (beta chain) was sequenced within a study of CD8 T cells in Susac syndrome. Random hexamers were used to reverse transcribe an amount of roughly 0.45 to 1 ug RNA. Amplification of TCR beta CDR3 by immunoSEQ multiplex PCR spanned 54 Vbeta and 13 Jbeta. A single record per CDR3 protein comes from TCRdb applying MiXCR to the immunoSEQ multiplex PCR reads. This repertoire shows 130,000 to 150,000 distinct CDR3 sequences, approximately 96% found once; its top ten account for about 0.08%. TEMRA cells underwent FACS enrichment and CD8+ and CD4+ T cells underwent negative isolation. On this clonotype: The antigen is not known.

Overall study results and limits: The CD4+ T cell repertoires of Susac syndrome were found to show no clonal expansion.

This CDR3 is 16 amino acids long. The germline CDR1 and CDR2 sequences are KGHDR and SFDVKD. The ends were cut back, 4 bases at V and 4 bases at J, with 15 bases in the middle. The V gene is TRBV24-1, the J gene TRBJ2-2; possible D gene TRBD1, 6 bases. This sequence originates from a human donor with Susac syndrome. The sample comprised CD4+ T cells from PBMCs. The CDR3: CATSDPRGFGTGELFF. In nucleotides, the CDR3 is TGTGCCACCAGTGACCCGAGGGGGTTCGGCACCGGGGAGCTGTTTTTT.